The entry that follows covers one T cell receptor (beta chain) sequence. Trimming cost V 2 bases and J 2 bases, with 10 bases left between them. Germline values: CDR1 SGHAT, CDR2 FQNNGV. The CDR3 extends over 15 amino acids. This sample was included in a study of blood T cell repertoires in COVID-19. Study overall: Sites across the United States, Italy and Spain contributed samples from acute and convalescent COVID-19. In each case, the material was cDNA or gDNA derived from T cells, B-cell-depleted T cells, or PBMCs.

TCRdb's copy holds only in-frame clones and misses some; the assay was immunoSEQ multiplex PCR. Seen here are about 73,000 clones, over 70% observed once, and the top ten hold 5% to 6.5%. The chain links TRBV11-2 to TRBJ1-5; D is unclear. The source is a man aged 45 to 65 with active COVID-19. The sequencing input was peripheral blood. The CDR3 DNA is TGTGCCAGCAGCTTAAATGCGGCAGGCAATCAGCCCCAGCATTTT. Residues: CASSLNAAGNQPQHF.